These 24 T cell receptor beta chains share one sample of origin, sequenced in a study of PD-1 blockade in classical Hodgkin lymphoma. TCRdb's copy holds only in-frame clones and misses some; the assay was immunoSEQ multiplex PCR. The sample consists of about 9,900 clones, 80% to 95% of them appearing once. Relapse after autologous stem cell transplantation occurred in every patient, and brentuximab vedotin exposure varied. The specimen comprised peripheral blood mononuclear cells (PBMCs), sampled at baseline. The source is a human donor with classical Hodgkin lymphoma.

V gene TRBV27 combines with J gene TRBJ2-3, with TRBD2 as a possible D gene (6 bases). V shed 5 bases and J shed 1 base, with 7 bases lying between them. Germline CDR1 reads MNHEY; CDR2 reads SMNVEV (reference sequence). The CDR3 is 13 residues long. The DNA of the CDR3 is TGTGCCAGCAGTACTAGCCGCACAGATACGCAGTATTTT. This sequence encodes CASSTSRTDTQYF.

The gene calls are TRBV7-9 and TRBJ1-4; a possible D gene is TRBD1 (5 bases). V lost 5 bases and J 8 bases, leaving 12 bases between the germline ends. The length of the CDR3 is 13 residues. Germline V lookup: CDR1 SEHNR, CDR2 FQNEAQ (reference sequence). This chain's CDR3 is CASSVRGKEKLFF. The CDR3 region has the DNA TGTGCCAGCAGCGTCCGGGGGAAAGAAAAACTGTTTTTT.

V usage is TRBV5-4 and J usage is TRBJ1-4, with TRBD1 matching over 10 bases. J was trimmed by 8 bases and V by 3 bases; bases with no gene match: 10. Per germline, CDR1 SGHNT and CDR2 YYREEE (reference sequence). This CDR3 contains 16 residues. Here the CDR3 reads CASSSRDRGTTEKLFF. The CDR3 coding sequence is TGTGCCAGCAGCTCCCGGGACAGGGGAACGACGGAAAAACTGTTTTTT.

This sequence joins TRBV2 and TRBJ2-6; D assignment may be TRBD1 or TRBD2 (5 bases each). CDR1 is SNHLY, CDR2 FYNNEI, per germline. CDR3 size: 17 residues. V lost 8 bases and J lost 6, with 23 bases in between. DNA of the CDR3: TGTGCCAGCGTTAGGGACGCGCCCACCAAGCAGGCCAACGTCCTGACTTTC. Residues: CASVRDAPTKQANVLTF.

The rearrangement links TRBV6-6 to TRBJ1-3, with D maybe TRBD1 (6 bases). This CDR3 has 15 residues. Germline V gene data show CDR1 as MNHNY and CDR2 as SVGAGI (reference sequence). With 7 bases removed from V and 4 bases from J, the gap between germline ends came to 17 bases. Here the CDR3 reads CASKDRSPRGNTIYF. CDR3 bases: TGTGCCAGCAAGGACAGATCCCCACGGGGAAACACCATATATTTT.

The chain's CDR3 is CASSLSSDYGYTF. CDR3 nucleotides: TGTGCCAGCAGCTTAAGTAGCGACTATGGCTACACCTTC. The chain has TRBV7-9 and TRBJ1-2; D unresolved. The CDR3 totals 13 residues. The V end lost 2 bases, the J end lost 3 bases, and 7 bases lay between the germline ends. The germline gives CDR1 SEHNR, CDR2 FQNEAQ (reference sequence). Using reference TRBV7-9 and TRBJ1-2 for the parts outside the CDR3, the full variable domain is DTGVSQNPRHKITKRGQNVTFRCDPISEHNRLYWYRQTLGQGPEFLTYFQNEAQLEKSRLLSDRFSAERPKGSFSTLEIQRTEQGDSAMYLCASSLSSDYGYTFGSGTRLTVV.

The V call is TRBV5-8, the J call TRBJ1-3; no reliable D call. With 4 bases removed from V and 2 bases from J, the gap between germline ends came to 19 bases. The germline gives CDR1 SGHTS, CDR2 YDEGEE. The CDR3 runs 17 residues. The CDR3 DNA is TGTGCCAGCAGCCCCCGCGGGCCAAAGGTCCCTGGAAACACCATATATTTT. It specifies CASSPRGPKVPGNTIYF. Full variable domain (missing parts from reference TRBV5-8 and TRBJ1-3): EAGVTQSPTHLIKTRGQQATLRCSPISGHTSVYWYQQALGLGLQFLLWYDEGEERNRGNFPPRFSGRQFPNYSSELNVNALELEDSALYLCASSPRGPKVPGNTIYFGEGSWLTVV.

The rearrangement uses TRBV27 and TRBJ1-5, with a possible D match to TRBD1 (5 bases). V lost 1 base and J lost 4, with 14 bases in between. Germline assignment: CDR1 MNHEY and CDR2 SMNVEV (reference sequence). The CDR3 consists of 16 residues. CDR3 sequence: CASSLFGVRGNQPQHF. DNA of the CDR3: TGTGCCAGCAGTTTATTTGGGGTAAGGGGAAATCAGCCCCAGCATTTT.

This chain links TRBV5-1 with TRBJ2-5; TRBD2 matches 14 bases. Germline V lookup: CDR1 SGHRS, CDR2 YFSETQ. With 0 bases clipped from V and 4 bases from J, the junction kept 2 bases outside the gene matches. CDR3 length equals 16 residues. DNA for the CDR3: TGCGCCAGCAGCTTGGTCGGGACTAGCGGGAGAGAGACCCAGTACTTC. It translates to CASSLVGTSGRETQYF.

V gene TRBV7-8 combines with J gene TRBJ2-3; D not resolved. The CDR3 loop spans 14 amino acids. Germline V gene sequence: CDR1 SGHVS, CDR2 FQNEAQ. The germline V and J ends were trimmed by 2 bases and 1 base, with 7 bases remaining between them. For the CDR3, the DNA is TGTGCCAGCAGCTTACTCGACGGCACAGATACGCAGTATTTT. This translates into CASSLLDGTDTQYF.

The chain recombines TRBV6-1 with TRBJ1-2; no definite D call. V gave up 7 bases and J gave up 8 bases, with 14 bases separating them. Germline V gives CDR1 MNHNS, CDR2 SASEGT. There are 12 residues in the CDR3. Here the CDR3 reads CASTPQSVGYTF. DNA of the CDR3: TGTGCCAGCACGCCGCAATCAGTCGGCTACACCTTC.

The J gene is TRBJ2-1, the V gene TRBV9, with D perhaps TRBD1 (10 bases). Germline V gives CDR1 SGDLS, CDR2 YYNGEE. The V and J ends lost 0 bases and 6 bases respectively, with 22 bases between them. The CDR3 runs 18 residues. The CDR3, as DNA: TGTGCCAGCAGCGTAGTTGGGACAGGGGTACTAGCGGGCAATGAGCAGTTCTTC. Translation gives CASSVVGTGVLAGNEQFF.

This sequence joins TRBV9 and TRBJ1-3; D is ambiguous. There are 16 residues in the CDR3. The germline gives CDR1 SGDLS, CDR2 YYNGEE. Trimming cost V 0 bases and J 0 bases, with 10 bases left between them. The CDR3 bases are TGTGCCAGCAGCGTAGACGGGCCGCTCTCTGGAAACACCATATATTTT. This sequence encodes CASSVDGPLSGNTIYF.

CDR3 sequence reads: CASSLNYLQGGEKLFF. The CDR3 bases are TGTGCCAGCAGCTTAAATTACCTCCAGGGTGGGGAAAAACTGTTTTTT. The chain has TRBV7-9 and TRBJ1-4; D is perhaps TRBD1 (5 bases). The CDR3 consists of 16 residues. Germline assignment: CDR1 SEHNR and CDR2 FQNEAQ (reference sequence). Trimming pared 2 bases from V and 8 bases from J, leaving 18 bases between.

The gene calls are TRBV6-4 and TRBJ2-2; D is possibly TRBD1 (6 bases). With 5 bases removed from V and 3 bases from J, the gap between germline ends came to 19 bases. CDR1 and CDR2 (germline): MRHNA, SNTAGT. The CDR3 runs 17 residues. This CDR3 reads CASSSSGQGHHTGELFF. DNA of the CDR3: TGTGCCAGCAGTTCCTCCGGCCAGGGACACCACACCGGGGAGCTGTTTTTT.

CDR3 sequence (DNA): TGTGCCTGGATCACGGAGTGGTCGGCTGGGAATGAGCAGTTCTTC. The encoded protein is CAWITEWSAGNEQFF. The rearrangement links TRBV30 to TRBJ2-1; D gene ambiguous. CDR1 and CDR2 from the germline V gene are GTSNPN and SVGIG (reference sequence). The CDR3 extends over 15 amino acids. Trimming cost V 4 bases and J 7 bases, with 20 bases left between them.

The CDR3 loop is CSVLKVYNEQFF. The CDR3 bases are TGCAGCGTCCTTAAGGTTTACAATGAGCAGTTCTTC. The chain joins TRBV29-1 to TRBJ2-1; D is unclear. V was pared by 6 bases and J by 4 bases, with 10 bases between. The CDR3 is 12 amino acids. Germline lookup yields CDR1 SQVTM and CDR2 ANQGSEA.

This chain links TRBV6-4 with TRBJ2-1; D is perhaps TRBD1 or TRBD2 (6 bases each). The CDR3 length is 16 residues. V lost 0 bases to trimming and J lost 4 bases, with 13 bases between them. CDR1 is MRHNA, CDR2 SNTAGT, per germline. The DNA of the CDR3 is TGTGCCAGCAGTGACTCAGTCAGGGGAGGATACAATGAGCAGTTCTTC. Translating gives CASSDSVRGGYNEQFF.

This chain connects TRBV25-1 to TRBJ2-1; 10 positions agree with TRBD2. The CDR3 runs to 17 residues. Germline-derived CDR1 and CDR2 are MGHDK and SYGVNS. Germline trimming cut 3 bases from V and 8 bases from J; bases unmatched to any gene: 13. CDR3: CASSEPYGLAGVYEQFF. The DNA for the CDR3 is TGTGCCAGCAGTGAGCCCTACGGGCTAGCGGGAGTATATGAGCAGTTCTTC.

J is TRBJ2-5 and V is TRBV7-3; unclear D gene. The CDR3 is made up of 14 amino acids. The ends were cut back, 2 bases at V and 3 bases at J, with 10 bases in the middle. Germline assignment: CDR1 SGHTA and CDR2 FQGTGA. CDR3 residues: CASSLGRSEETQYF. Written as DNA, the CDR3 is TGTGCCAGCAGCTTAGGTCGTTCCGAAGAGACCCAGTACTTC.

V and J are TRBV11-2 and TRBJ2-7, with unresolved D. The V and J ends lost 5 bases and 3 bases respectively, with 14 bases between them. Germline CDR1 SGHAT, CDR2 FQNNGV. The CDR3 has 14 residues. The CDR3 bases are TGTGCCAGCAGCGTGGATCGCTATTTCTACGAGCAGTACTTC. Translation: CASSVDRYFYEQYF. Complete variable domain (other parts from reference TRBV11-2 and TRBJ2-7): EAGVAQSPRYKIIEKRQSVAFWCNPISGHATLYWYQQILGQGPKLLIQFQNNGVVDDSQLPKDRFSAERLKGVDSTLKIQPAKLEDSAVYLCASSVDRYFYEQYFGPGTRLTVT.

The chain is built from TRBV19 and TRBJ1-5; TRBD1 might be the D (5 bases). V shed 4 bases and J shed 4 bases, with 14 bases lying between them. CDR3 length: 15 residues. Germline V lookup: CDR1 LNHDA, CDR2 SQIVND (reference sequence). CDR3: CASSTGETLNQPQHF. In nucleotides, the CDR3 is TGTGCCAGTAGTACGGGGGAAACCCTTAATCAGCCCCAGCATTTT.

The DNA for the CDR3 is TGTGCCAGCAGCCTTACAGGGGATAACTATGGCTACACCTTC. This translates into CASSLTGDNYGYTF. The chain joins TRBV11-2 to TRBJ1-2; 7 positions agree with TRBD1. Germline values: CDR1 SGHAT, CDR2 FQNNGV. This CDR3 comprises 14 residues. The V segment lost 5 bases and the J segment 1 base; nucleotides outside the gene matches: 4.

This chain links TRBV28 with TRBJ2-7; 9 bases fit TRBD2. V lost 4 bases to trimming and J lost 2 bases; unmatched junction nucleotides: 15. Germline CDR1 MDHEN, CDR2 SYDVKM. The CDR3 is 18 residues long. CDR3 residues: CASSSYIPSGRSAYEQYF. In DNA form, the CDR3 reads TGTGCCAGCAGTTCGTATATTCCCAGCGGGAGGTCAGCCTACGAGCAGTACTTC.